The next 12 T cell receptor beta chains were all read from a single sample in a study of chemoradiotherapy in HPV16-positive cancers. Generated by immunoSEQ multiplex PCR, the TCRdb table keeps only in-frame clones and is missing some. The data show around 7,400 clones, roughly 70% seen once. The starting material was tumor tissue, obtained from a patient who underwent chemoradiotherapy. These receptors all come from a human donor with HPV-associated anogenital cancer.

The chain joins TRBV4-1 to TRBJ1-5; D gene ambiguous. Trimming took off 1 base at V and 4 bases at J, with 5 bases between the two ends. The CDR3 sequence is 13 residues long. Germline CDR1 and CDR2: MGHRA and YSYEKL. CDR3 in DNA: TGCGCCAGCAGCCAAGCGGCGAATCAGCCCCAGCATTTT. Protein: CASSQAANQPQHF.

This chain links TRBV6-5 with TRBJ1-5; 7 bases align to TRBD1. The CDR3 extends over 15 amino acids. The V segment lost 7 bases and the J segment 0 bases; nucleotides outside the gene matches: 6. CDR1 MNHEY and CDR2 SVGAGI come from the germline V gene. CDR3 loop: CASIRDSYSNQPQHF. In DNA, the CDR3 is TGTGCCAGCATTCGGGACAGTTATAGCAATCAGCCCCAGCATTTT.

The chain carries TRBV25-1 and TRBJ2-1, with 8 positions matching TRBD1. V shed 5 bases and J 8 bases; nucleotides not matched to a gene: 5. Per the germline V gene, CDR1 is MGHDK and CDR2 is SYGVNS. The CDR3 sequence is 13 residues long. Here the CDR3 DNA reads TGTGCCAGCAGTTCTCGGACAGGGTATGAGCAGTTCTTC. Its protein product is CASSSRTGYEQFF.

This sequence joins TRBV2 and TRBJ2-1, with 7 bases matching TRBD2. Germline assignment: CDR1 SNHLY and CDR2 FYNNEI. CDR3 length: 16 residues. V shed 6 bases and J 2 bases; nucleotides not matched to a gene: 10. The CDR3 protein is CASRSLLADAYNEQFF. In DNA form, the CDR3 reads TGTGCCAGCAGGAGCCTCCTAGCGGATGCCTACAATGAGCAGTTCTTC.

This chain uses TRBV4-2 with TRBJ1-5; 7 bases match TRBD1. V dropped 3 bases and J dropped 4; count of bases not matched to a gene: 6. This CDR3 has 15 residues. Germline V gene sequence: CDR1 LGHNA, CDR2 YNFKEQ. The CDR3 loop is CASSHIQGLNQPQHF. DNA of the CDR3: TGTGCCAGCAGCCATATACAGGGGCTAAATCAGCCCCAGCATTTT.

This clone was seen just once. The V gene is TRBV29-1, the J gene TRBJ1-4, with D hard to call. Trimming left V 1 base short and J 8 bases short, with 5 bases between. Germline assignment: CDR1 SQVTM and CDR2 ANQGSEA. This CDR3 contains 11 residues. The CDR3 is CSVEGWEKLFF. CDR3 nucleotides: TGCAGCGTTGAAGGGTGGGAAAAACTGTTTTTT.

V is TRBV28 and J is TRBJ1-1; perhaps TRBD1 as D (5 bases). Germline CDR1 is MDHEN and CDR2 is SYDVKM. This CDR3 region has 13 residues. V lost 6 bases and J 6 bases, leaving 14 bases between the germline ends. CDR3: CASSRGSGPEAFF. DNA of the CDR3: TGTGCCAGCAGCCGGGGGTCGGGGCCTGAAGCTTTCTTT.

The chain combines TRBV27 with TRBJ1-5; D remains unclear. CDR1 and CDR2 (germline): MNHEY, SMNVEV (reference sequence). V lost 5 bases, J lost 3 bases, and 14 bases lay in between. There are 15 residues in the CDR3. The CDR3 DNA follows: TGTGCCAGCAGTACCCGGACGGGATTCAATCAGCCCCAGCATTTT. Protein: CASSTRTGFNQPQHF.

V is TRBV9 and J is TRBJ2-1; the match to TRBD2 covers 8 bases. V lost 0 bases, J lost 4 bases, and 9 bases stayed unmatched. The CDR3 runs 17 residues. Germline V gene lookup returns CDR1 SGDLS and CDR2 YYNGEE. The CDR3 is CASSVATGAGGYNEQFF. For the CDR3, the DNA is TGTGCCAGCAGCGTAGCTACCGGGGCGGGGGGTTACAATGAGCAGTTCTTC.

V is TRBV29-1 and J is TRBJ2-5; the D is unclear. V was clipped by 6 bases and J by 1 base, with 15 bases between them. Germline CDR1 and CDR2: SQVTM and ANQGSEA. This CDR3 contains 14 residues. CDR3 in amino acids: CSVASSPSQETQYF. The CDR3 coding sequence is TGCAGCGTCGCCAGCTCACCCAGCCAAGAGACCCAGTACTTC. The complete variable domain, with remaining parts taken from reference TRBV29-1 and TRBJ2-5, reads SAVISQKPSRDICQRGTSLTIQCQVDSQVTMMFWYRQQPGQSLTLIATANQGSEATYESGFVIDKFPISRPNLTFSTLTVSNMSPEDSSIYLCSVASSPSQETQYFGPGTRLLVL.

This clone was seen a few times. The rearrangement uses TRBV6-1 and TRBJ1-2; D is possibly TRBD1 (5 bases). CDR3 size: 16 residues. Germline V gene data show CDR1 as MNHNS and CDR2 as SASEGT. The V and J ends lost 0 bases and 5 bases respectively, with 16 bases between them. The CDR3 DNA reads TGTGCCAGCAGTGAAGCAGGGATCGGGACGAAGTATGGCTACACCTTC. This gives the protein CASSEAGIGTKYGYTF.

V is TRBV6-6 and J is TRBJ2-5, with 11 bases matching TRBD1. This CDR3 has 16 amino acids. The V gene end was trimmed by 6 bases and the J gene end by 0 bases; junction bases not matched to a gene: 6. From germline, CDR1 is MNHNY and CDR2 SVGAGI (reference sequence). This chain's CDR3 is CASSLGTGGYQETQYF. The CDR3 bases are TGTGCCAGCAGCCTCGGGACAGGGGGTTACCAAGAGACCCAGTACTTC.